What follows describes a single TCR beta chain. Its specificity is not known. The record originates from a study of shared clonotypes between healthy human individuals. The study's findings and limits: Naive subsets, compared against memory subsets, generally had larger estimated richness values.

TCRdb's table, derived via immunoSEQ multiplex PCR, lists solely in-frame clones and lacks some. The table has some 1.4 million clones, approximately 97% seen once. The germline gives CDR1 LNHDA, CDR2 SQIVND (reference sequence). Trimming shortened V by 3 bases and J by 3 bases, and 6 bases separated the two germline ends. The CDR3 totals 13 residues. V is TRBV19 and J is TRBJ1-5, with D hard to call. This TCR came from a man aged 25-45 years in good health. Specimen: naive CD4+ T cells sorted from blood. The subset here: CD45RA+ positively selected. CDR3 nucleotides: TGTGCCAGTAGTATTCGGTACAATCAGCCCCAGCATTTT. It yields the protein CASSIRYNQPQHF.